This T cell receptor beta chain was recorded in a study of a mutant IDH1 vaccine in newly diagnosed glioma. Method: immunoSEQ multiplex PCR; TCRdb's copy keeps in-frame clones and lacks some. The table includes 100,000 to 150,000 clones, 80% detected once. The V gene lost 6 bases and the J gene lost 2 bases, with 11 bases spanning the gap. The CDR3 loop spans 13 amino acids. Germline V gene sequence: CDR1 SNHLY, CDR2 FYNNEI. Specified time point: week 11, during vaccination. Vaccine doses each comprised 300 ug of mutant IDH1 20-mer peptide, with topical imiquimod. This clone was recorded once. Its antigen remains unidentified.

The rearrangement uses TRBV2 and TRBJ2-7; tentative D call: TRBD2 (6 bases). Sample: PBMCs, taken from a glioma patient whose treatment included an IDH1 peptide vaccine. This TCR was recovered from a middle-aged man with glioma. The CDR3 protein is CASRPPGAYEQYF. For the CDR3, the DNA is TGTGCCAGCAGGCCGCCGGGGGCCTACGAGCAGTACTTC.